This T cell receptor (beta chain) was recovered during a study of blood T cell repertoires in COVID-19. On the study more broadly: Sample material is recorded as cDNA or gDNA derived from T cells, B-cell-depleted T cells, or PBMCs.

Using immunoSEQ multiplex PCR, the repertoire was profiled, and TCRdb retains in-frame clones only, with some absent. This sample yields 120,000 or so clones, of which about four fifths are seen a single time; about 12% belongs to the top ten. Germline V lookup: CDR1 ENHRY, CDR2 SYGVKD. V was clipped by 3 bases and J by 4 bases; unmatched bases: 5. CDR3 size: 14 residues. The TCR originated in a man aged 60-69 years with acute or convalescent COVID-19. The sample consisted of peripheral blood. The J gene is TRBJ1-2, the V gene TRBV10-3; the match to TRBD1 covers 7 bases. CDR3 coding DNA: TGTGCCATCAGTGAATGGGACAGATCCTATGGCTACACCTTC. Translation: CAISEWDRSYGYTF.